Listed here are 25 T cell receptor beta chains from one sample, sequenced in a study of human T cells and chemical hapten exposure (dated by TCRdb to the early 2020s). In the paper's terms, the time point label means: patch test 1, 2 weeks after DPC sensitization. The intended sense of this specimen's treatment or condition label: therapeutic diphenylcyclopropenone sensitization with weekly scalp DPC. Total RNA was extracted from unfractionated whole blood collected in Tempus Blood RNA tubes. Library preparation was by RACE. Sequencer: NextSeq 500. The public sequencing data were trimmed at Q25 with fastp and processed into clonotypes with MiXCR by TCRdb, which kept only in-frame beta chains. Duplicate CDR3 protein sequences are folded into a single record with the most common DNA and genes. A total of around 39,000 distinct CDR3 sequences appear in this sample, more than 6% of them only once. Of the sample, more than 7% is held by the ten largest clones.

The sample consisted of whole blood, taken in connection with sensitization to the hapten diphenylcyclopropenone (DPC). The receptors derive from a woman in her 30s with alopecia areata. Some clones in this sample may be carry-over from other donors' samples.

In its sample, this clonotype was seen a few times. This chain uses TRBV4-2 with TRBJ1-2, with D maybe TRBD1 (6 bases). V was shortened by 1 base and J by 6 bases, with 9 bases between the two germline ends. The germline V gene encodes CDR1 LGHNA and CDR2 YNFKEQ. This CDR3 region has 13 residues. CDR3 region: CASSQAPGDGYTF. CDR3 in DNA: TGTGCCAGCAGCCAAGCCCCAGGGGATGGCTACACCTTC.

This clonotype was observed at least ten times. CDR3 nucleotides: TGTGCCAGCAGTCCCGTCGCCGTACAGGACTCATACTTC. Translation gives CASSPVAVQDSYF. The rearrangement links TRBV28 to TRBJ2-7; D tentatively reads TRBD1 or TRBD2 (5 bases each). V shed 5 bases and J shed 13 bases, with 21 bases lying between them. Germline V lookup: CDR1 MDHEN, CDR2 SYDVKM. The CDR3 loop spans 13 amino acids.

This clonotype was counted between two and nine times. The chain uses TRBV28 and TRBJ2-7; TRBD2 agrees at 11 bases. Looked up from germline, CDR1 is MDHEN and CDR2 is SYDVKM. Trimming took 6 bases from V and 8 from J; bases not matched to a gene: 15. The CDR3 totals 16 residues. CDR3 sequence (DNA): TGTGCCAGCAGCCCATCGCTAGCGGGGGGCCGTAACAAGCAGTACTTC. This gives the protein CASSPSLAGGRNKQYF.

In its sample, this clonotype was seen a few times. The chain employs TRBV5-1 and TRBJ2-5; 12 bases align to TRBD2. CDR3 size: 17 residues. The J segment lost 5 bases and the V segment lost 4 bases, leaving 12 bases of the junction unmatched. Germline CDR1 is SGHRS and CDR2 is YFSETQ. CDR3 in DNA: TGCGCCAGCAGCCAAATACGGACTAGCGGGGATGAGGAGACCCAGTACTTC. It is translated as CASSQIRTSGDEETQYF.

V and J are TRBV12-3 or TRBV12-4 and TRBJ1-6; maybe TRBD1 (5 bases). Trimming shortened V by 4 bases and J by 7 bases, and 11 bases separated the two germline ends. CDR3 length: 14 residues. CDR3 loop: CASSSGQENSPLHF. CDR3 coding DNA: TGTGCCAGCAGTTCCGGACAAGAAAATTCACCCCTCCACTTT.

The chain uses TRBV3-1 and TRBJ1-1; TRBD1 agrees at 7 bases. This CDR3 is built from 13 residues. In germline, CDR1 is LGHDT, CDR2 YNNKEL (reference sequence). Germline trimming cut 2 bases from V and 3 bases from J; bases unmatched to any gene: 0. CDR3 sequence (DNA): TGTGCCAGCAGCCAAACAGGGGACACTGAAGCTTTCTTT. This gives the protein CASSQTGDTEAFF.

A few counts support this clonotype. The CDR3 DNA follows: TGTGCCAGCAGTCAGAGTAAGGGCCATGAGTTGGGGGAGCAGTACTTC. Translating gives CASSQSKGHELGEQYF. J is TRBJ2-7 and V is TRBV27; D not resolved. Germline CDR1 and CDR2: MNHEY and SMNVEV (reference sequence). This CDR3 comprises 16 residues. Trimming pared 5 bases from V and 7 bases from J, leaving 24 bases between.

In its sample, this clonotype was seen a few times. The chain recombines TRBV7-9 with TRBJ2-3, with 9 bases that match TRBD1. CDR1 and CDR2 from the germline V gene are SEHNR and FQNEAQ (reference sequence). This CDR3 region has 15 residues. With 3 bases clipped from V and 1 base from J, the junction kept 2 bases outside the gene matches. The CDR3 DNA follows: TGTGCCAGCAGCTTCCGGACAGGGGGCACAGATACGCAGTATTTT. Translation: CASSFRTGGTDTQYF.

This chain links TRBV27 with TRBJ2-7, with TRBD1 matching over 7 bases. CDR1 is MNHEY, CDR2 SMNVEV, per germline (reference sequence). Trimming took 2 bases from V and 1 from J; bases not matched to a gene: 2. This CDR3 has 14 residues. CDR3 in amino acids: CASSLLQGSYEQYF. CDR3 nucleotides: TGTGCCAGCAGTTTACTACAGGGGTCCTACGAGCAGTACTTC.

This clonotype was observed at least ten times. The gene calls are TRBV29-1 and TRBJ1-1, with no clear D. The germline V gene has CDR1 SQVTM and CDR2 ANQGSEA. V was cut by 7 bases and J by 0 bases, with 6 bases left in between. The CDR3 loop spans 11 amino acids. The CDR3 bases are TGCAGCGCACAGTTGAACACTGAAGCTTTCTTT. Translation gives CSAQLNTEAFF.

This clonotype was detected only a few times. One end of the junction fails to match germline, which may point to a read error. The rearrangement links TRBV27 to TRBJ2-3, with D possibly TRBD1 on 6 matching bases. The CDR3 sequence is 14 residues long. The V gene's germline CDR1 is MNHEY and CDR2 SMNVEV (reference sequence). This chain's CDR3 is CASTLQGTTDTQYF. Written as DNA, the CDR3 is TGTGCCAGCACTTTACAGGGAACCACAGATACGCAGTATTTT.

This chain connects TRBV5-6 to TRBJ1-6; D gene unclear. CDR3 size: 13 residues. V shed 2 bases and J shed 8 bases, with 8 bases lying between them. Per the germline V gene, CDR1 is SGHDT and CDR2 is YYEEEE. CDR3 nucleotides: TGTGCCAGCAGCTTTATGGCAGATTCACCCCTCCACTTT. Translated, it gives CASSFMADSPLHF.

The chain joins TRBV4-2 to TRBJ1-1, with D unclear. CDR3 length: 15 amino acids. Germline V gene data show CDR1 as LGHNA and CDR2 as YNFKEQ. V gave up 0 bases and J gave up 5 bases, with 13 bases separating them. The CDR3 region is CASSQEARVGTEAFF. Here the CDR3 DNA reads TGTGCCAGCAGCCAAGAGGCCCGGGTAGGGACTGAAGCTTTCTTT.

This clonotype was recorded many times. V gene TRBV5-1 combines with J gene TRBJ2-7, with D uncertain. Germline CDR1 SGHRS, CDR2 YFSETQ. This CDR3 region has 14 residues. Trimming pared 4 bases from V and 2 bases from J, leaving 13 bases between. CDR3 loop: CASSIDRQAYEQYF. The CDR3 DNA reads TGCGCCAGCAGCATCGATAGACAAGCCTACGAGCAGTACTTC.

The rearrangement uses TRBV5-1 and TRBJ2-7, with D uncertain. V lost 0 bases and J 0 bases, leaving 7 bases between the germline ends. Germline CDR1 reads SGHRS; CDR2 reads YFSETQ. The length of the CDR3 is 14 residues. The DNA for the CDR3 is TGCGCCAGCAGCTTGGTTCGGTACTCCTACGAGCAGTACTTC. This translates into CASSLVRYSYEQYF.

In this sample, this clonotype turned up a few times. Its ends do not fully match the called genes, so a read error is possible. This sequence joins TRBV6-5 and TRBJ1-2; D ambiguous. Germline V CDR1 and CDR2: MNHEY, SVGAGI. The CDR3 has 12 amino acids. Written as DNA, the CDR3 is TGTGCCAGCAGTTACTCGAACTTTGGCTACACCTTC. This encodes CASSYSNFGYTF.

This clonotype was seen at least ten times. The chain links TRBV12-3 or TRBV12-4 to TRBJ1-2; 7 bases match TRBD1. Trimming took 7 bases from V and 6 from J; bases not matched to a gene: 11. The CDR3 is made up of 14 amino acids. In DNA form, the CDR3 reads TGTGCCAGCAACATGGGACAGAAGGATGATGGCTACACCTTC. It codes for CASNMGQKDDGYTF.

This clonotype was picked up many times. The chain couples TRBV6-6 to TRBJ1-4; tentatively, D is TRBD1 (5 bases). The CDR3 sequence is 14 residues long. In germline, CDR1 is MNHNY, CDR2 SVGAGI (reference sequence). V was clipped by 5 bases and J by 6 bases, with 13 bases between them. CDR3 bases: TGTGCCAGCAGTCCGCCAGGGAGAGATGAAAAACTGTTTTTT. Amino acids: CASSPPGRDEKLFF.

This clonotype was detected ten times or more. This chain uses TRBV24-1 with TRBJ1-5, with D possibly TRBD1 on 6 matching bases. V was clipped by 5 bases and J by 7 bases, with 11 bases between them. From germline, CDR1 is KGHDR and CDR2 SFDVKD. This CDR3 is 13 amino acids long. CDR3 nucleotides: TGTGCCACCAGTGGGAGTAGGGGGCAGCCCCAGCATTTT. Its translation is CATSGSRGQPQHF.

The V gene is TRBV28, the J gene TRBJ1-3, with D uncertain. The germline gives CDR1 MDHEN, CDR2 SYDVKM. V shed 5 bases and J shed 3 bases, with 8 bases lying between them. CDR3 length: 13 residues. The DNA for the CDR3 is TGTGCCAGCAGTGCCGGGCTTGGAAACACCATATATTTT. It translates to CASSAGLGNTIYF.

This chain links TRBV28 with TRBJ1-1, with D possibly matching TRBD1 (5 bases). Trimming took 6 bases from V and 7 from J, leaving 12 bases between them. This CDR3 has 12 residues. Germline V gene data show CDR1 as MDHEN and CDR2 as SYDVKM. The CDR3 DNA is TGTGCCAGCAGCCCGGACATCTTTGAAGCTTTCTTT. Protein: CASSPDIFEAFF.

This rearrangement joins TRBV7-2 to TRBJ2-2; a possible D gene is TRBD1 (5 bases). Germline CDR1 reads SGHTA; CDR2 reads FQGNSA. V dropped 5 bases and J dropped 5 bases, with 6 bases sitting between them. This CDR3 spans 12 amino acids. CDR3 bases: TGTGCCAGCAGCAACAGGACCGGGGAGCTGTTTTTT. It specifies CASSNRTGELFF.

This clonotype was seen many times. This chain connects TRBV4-3 to TRBJ1-2; D not certain. V was cut by 0 bases and J by 0 bases, with 14 bases left in between. This CDR3 comprises 17 residues. The germline V gene encodes CDR1 LGHNA and CDR2 YSLEER. The CDR3 spells CASSQDRVEYANYGYTF. CDR3 sequence (DNA): TGCGCCAGCAGCCAAGACCGAGTGGAGTACGCTAACTATGGCTACACCTTC.

This clonotype was recorded many times. V is TRBV12-5 and J is TRBJ2-1; D unclear. Germline V lookup: CDR1 LGHNT, CDR2 FRNRAP. The CDR3 totals 16 residues. With 7 bases removed from V and 3 bases from J, the gap between germline ends came to 19 bases. The CDR3 sequence is CASVNESRTFYNEQFF. In DNA form, the CDR3 reads TGTGCTAGTGTAAATGAGTCTAGGACCTTCTACAATGAGCAGTTCTTC.

Ten or more counts support this clonotype. The CDR3 protein is CASSGGTPNEQFF. CDR3 in DNA: TGTGCCAGCAGCGGAGGGACTCCAAATGAGCAGTTCTTC. The chain has TRBV11-2 and TRBJ2-1; possible D gene TRBD2, 6 bases. Germline loops: CDR1 SGHAT, CDR2 FQNNGV. This CDR3 is 13 amino acids long. Trimming took off 5 bases at V and 7 bases at J, with 12 bases between the two ends. Full variable domain (outside the CDR3, taken from reference TRBV11-2 and TRBJ2-1): EAGVAQSPRYKIIEKRQSVAFWCNPISGHATLYWYQQILGQGPKLLIQFQNNGVVDDSQLPKDRFSAERLKGVDSTLKIQPAKLEDSAVYLCASSGGTPNEQFFGPGTRLTVL.